This TCR beta chain was identified in a study of T cell responses to AZD1222 COVID-19 vaccine. Germline V gene data show CDR1 as LNHDA and CDR2 as SQIVND (reference sequence). The CDR3 totals 16 residues. Between the trimmed V and J ends, which lost 6 bases and 0 bases, there was a span of 15 bases. A single count supports this clone. Method: immunoSEQ multiplex PCR; TCRdb's copy keeps in-frame clones and lacks some. The repertoire includes under 75,000 clones, less than 85% of them detected once, and about 20% sits in the top ten. J is TRBJ2-1 and V is TRBV19, with a tentative D call TRBD2 (5 bases). The specimen comprised peripheral blood, sampled on day 0 of AZD1222 vaccination. The receptor's source is an adult in good health. The CDR3 reads CASSLPPGSSYNEQFF. The CDR3 DNA reads as TGTGCCAGTAGCCTCCCGCCGGGGAGCTCCTACAATGAGCAGTTCTTC.